The subject of this entry is one T cell receptor beta chain. With 7 bases clipped from V and 4 bases from J, the junction kept 5 bases outside the gene matches. The CDR3 totals 15 residues. The V gene's germline CDR1 is MDHEN and CDR2 SYDVKM. These data are taken from a study of cytomegalovirus exposure and HLA in healthy donors. The PCR was carried out with 60 Vbeta primers and 13 Jbeta primers. Some clones are missing from TCRdb's copy, which holds only in-frame ones; the method was immunoSEQ multiplex PCR. The table lists fewer than 150,000 clones. This clonotype was obtained from a woman aged 60 to 75 in good health and CMV-seronegative. The sample taken for sequencing was PBMCs. The rearrangement links TRBV28 to TRBJ2-3; the match to TRBD2 covers 13 bases. CDR3 region: CASNTGTSGADTQYF. CDR3 DNA sequence: TGTGCCAGCAACACCGGGACTAGCGGGGCAGATACGCAGTATTTT.